Following are 13 T cell receptor beta chains from one sample sequenced in a study of blood T cell repertoires in COVID-19. Sequenced by immunoSEQ multiplex PCR; TCRdb stores in-frame clones only, minus some. The sample lists about 170,000 clones, approximately 85% occurring once. The specimen was peripheral blood. The origin of the receptors is a man older than 75 with COVID-19, enrolled during active disease.

The V call is TRBV5-1, the J call TRBJ2-3; the match to TRBD2 covers 7 bases. In germline, CDR1 is SGHRS, CDR2 YFSETQ. The CDR3 is 15 residues long. V lost 2 bases, J lost 3 bases, and 6 bases stayed unmatched. The DNA for the CDR3 is TGCGCCAGCAGCTTCTTGCCGCGGGGGACAGATACGCAGTATTTT. Protein: CASSFLPRGTDTQYF.

This sequence joins TRBV6-5 and TRBJ2-3; D is perhaps TRBD1 (5 bases). The CDR3 length is 11 residues. Per germline, CDR1 MNHEY and CDR2 SVGAGI. Trimming left V 6 bases short and J 6 bases short, with 7 bases between. CDR3 in amino acids: CASSRQDTQYF. CDR3 DNA: TGTGCCAGCAGCCGACAGGATACGCAGTATTTT.

This clone was counted between two and nine times. The genes are TRBV18 and TRBJ2-3; D possibly corresponds to TRBD2 (5 bases). Trimming shortened V by 0 bases and J by 1 base, and 11 bases separated the two germline ends. The CDR3 is 16 amino acids. Germline V gives CDR1 KGHSH, CDR2 LQKENI. Here the CDR3 reads CASSPPEGGGTDTQYF. CDR3 DNA sequence: TGTGCCAGCTCACCACCTGAGGGTGGAGGCACAGATACGCAGTATTTT. The full variable domain, in which reference TRBV18 and TRBJ2-3 provide the parts outside the CDR3, is NAGVMQNPRHLVRRRGQEARLRCSPMKGHSHVYWYRQLPEEGLKFMVYLQKENIIDESGMPKERFSAEFPKEGPSILRIQQVVRGDSAAYFCASSPPEGGGTDTQYFGPGTRLTVL.

V usage is TRBV6-5 and J usage is TRBJ1-3; TRBD1 matches at 10 bases. Germline V gene lookup returns CDR1 MNHEY and CDR2 SVGAGI. This CDR3 spans 16 amino acids. V trimming: 2 bases; J trimming: 2 bases; junction bases outside the gene matches: 3. DNA for the CDR3: TGTGCCAGCAGTTACGGGACAGGGGTTACTGGAAACACCATATATTTT. Its translation: CASSYGTGVTGNTIYF.

This chain connects TRBV5-5 to TRBJ1-2; D call uncertain. The germline CDR1 and CDR2 sequences are SGHKS and YYEKEE (reference sequence). The CDR3 has 12 residues. The V end lost 4 bases, the J end lost 3 bases, and 7 bases lay between the germline ends. In nucleotides, the CDR3 is TGTGCCAGCAGCGCGGGCGACTATGGCTACACCTTC. Its protein is CASSAGDYGYTF.

The chain employs TRBV28 and TRBJ1-2; no reliable D call. The V end lost 6 bases, the J end lost 0 bases, and 8 bases lay between the germline ends. The CDR3 is 13 residues long. Per the germline V gene, CDR1 is MDHEN and CDR2 is SYDVKM. The CDR3 DNA is TGTGCCAGCAGAACTGACACTAACTATGGCTACACCTTC. Its translation: CASRTDTNYGYTF.

The gene calls are TRBV6-5 and TRBJ1-4; TRBD1 matches 7 bases. The germline gives CDR1 MNHEY, CDR2 SVGAGI. The J segment lost 7 bases and the V segment lost 5 bases, leaving 10 bases of the junction unmatched. CDR3 length: 15 amino acids. The DNA of the CDR3 is TGTGCCAGCAGTCGGGACAGCCCCACGTCTGAAAAACTGTTTTTT. It yields the protein CASSRDSPTSEKLFF.

The V gene is TRBV7-2, the J gene TRBJ2-3; TRBD2 is a possible D gene (7 bases). Germline CDR1 SGHTA, CDR2 FQGNSA. V dropped 5 bases and J dropped 3 bases, with 18 bases sitting between them. The CDR3 length is 16 residues. The CDR3 protein is CASSRTRGARTDTQYF. The CDR3 DNA sequence: TGTGCCAGCAGCCGTACCCGGGGGGCCCGTACAGATACGCAGTATTTT.

The gene calls are TRBV18 and TRBJ1-1; unclear D gene. This CDR3 contains 13 residues. Trimming removed 1 base at V and 3 bases at J, with 6 bases between. Germline V gives CDR1 KGHSH, CDR2 LQKENI. This chain's CDR3 is CASSPRQDTEAFF. The DNA for the CDR3 is TGTGCCAGCTCACCACGGCAGGACACTGAAGCTTTCTTT. Filled out from reference TRBV18 and TRBJ1-1, the complete variable domain reads NAGVMQNPRHLVRRRGQEARLRCSPMKGHSHVYWYRQLPEEGLKFMVYLQKENIIDESGMPKERFSAEFPKEGPSILRIQQVVRGDSAAYFCASSPRQDTEAFFGQGTRLTVV.

The chain is built from TRBV5-1 and TRBJ1-5; 7 nucleotides line up with TRBD1. Germline V gives CDR1 SGHRS, CDR2 YFSETQ. The V and J ends lost 0 bases and 5 bases, in that order; junction bases with no gene match: 2. The CDR3 contains 14 residues. The CDR3 region is CASSLDRGDQPQHF. In DNA form, the CDR3 reads TGCGCCAGCAGCTTGGACAGGGGAGATCAGCCCCAGCATTTT.

The chain employs TRBV13 and TRBJ1-6, with D uncertain. The CDR3 runs 16 residues. The germline V gene encodes CDR1 PRHDT and CDR2 FYEKMQ (reference sequence). V was shortened by 2 bases and J by 10 bases, with 18 bases between the two germline ends. The CDR3 DNA reads as TGTGCCAGCAGCTTAAGACGACCAGGACTACCGTCACCCCTCCACTTT. Its protein is CASSLRRPGLPSPLHF. The full variable domain, its missing parts supplied by reference TRBV13 and TRBJ1-6, is AAGVIQSPRHLIKEKRETATLKCYPIPRHDTVYWYQQGPGQDPQFLISFYEKMQSDKGSIPDRFSAQQFSDYHSELNMSSLELGDSALYFCASSLRRPGLPSPLHFGNGTRLTVT.

This rearrangement joins TRBV18 to TRBJ1-5, with a possible D match to TRBD1 (5 bases). V was cut by 3 bases and J by 3 bases, with 9 bases left in between. This CDR3 is 14 amino acids long. Germline assignment: CDR1 KGHSH and CDR2 LQKENI. CDR3 coding DNA: TGTGCCAGCTCACCTAGACAGACCAATCAGCCCCAGCATTTT. It encodes CASSPRQTNQPQHF.

This sequence joins TRBV11-3 and TRBJ1-5; possibly TRBD1 for D (5 bases). The germline V gene encodes CDR1 SGHNT and CDR2 YENEEA. V was shortened by 5 bases and J by 3 bases, with 11 bases between the two germline ends. This CDR3 has 14 amino acids. CDR3 DNA sequence: TGTGCCAGCAGCGTGGGGGGGTCCAATCAGCCCCAGCATTTT. Its protein is CASSVGGSNQPQHF.